This T cell receptor beta chain was recorded in a study of CD8+CD57+ T cells in acquired aplastic anemia. Genomic DNA was employed as the template in profiling TCR beta VDJ and CDR3. One entry per CDR3 protein results from TCRdb running MiXCR on the reads. This table holds 150,000 to 200,000 distinct CDR3 sequences, under 50% found once. Flow cytometry had shown expanded CD8+CD57+ cells in the patients chosen for sequencing. With no exception, the patients had severe acquired aplastic anemia. Blood sampling was performed on the patients, and none of them had received therapy by then. J gave up 2 bases and V 0 bases, and 2 bases lay outside the gene matches. Germline assignment: CDR1 SGHRS and CDR2 YFSETQ. The CDR3 is 16 residues long.

The source material was sorted CD4+, CD8+, or CD8+CD57+ T cells (not recorded which) from PBMCs. This TCR came from a human donor with aplastic anemia. J is TRBJ2-6 and V is TRBV5-1; the match to TRBD2 covers 7 bases. For the CDR3, the DNA is TGCGCCAGCAGCTTGGTAGCGGGTACTGGGGCCAACGTCCTGACTTTC. Its translation is CASSLVAGTGANVLTF.